The T cell receptor (beta chain) under discussion was sequenced for a study of shared clonotypes between healthy human individuals. Study-wide results and caveats: Blood was the sole source, and tissue repertoires probably differ.

With ten immunoSEQ deep assay plates, unsorted PBMC DNA underwent sequencing. As processed by the authors: Filtering differed since immunoSEQ provided only junctions, with no quality scores. Sequenced by immunoSEQ multiplex PCR; TCRdb stores in-frame clones only, minus some. Clone size and the V and J calls come from that table; the DNA yielded D and trimming. The data show a few hundred thousand clones, approximately 80% seen once. Trimming took 0 bases from V and 2 from J, leaving 12 bases between them. Germline loops: CDR1 SGHRS, CDR2 YFSETQ. This CDR3 is 15 amino acids long. About this clone itself: As yet, its antigen is unknown.

The sequenced sample was PBMCs. The TCR comes from a woman aged 40 to 50 in good health. Some clones in this sample may be carry-over from other donors' samples. The chain uses TRBV5-1 and TRBJ2-7; D assignment may be TRBD1 or TRBD2 (6 bases each). The CDR3 spells CASSLEAGEAYEQYF. The CDR3 region has the DNA TGCGCCAGCAGCTTGGAGGCAGGGGAGGCCTACGAGCAGTACTTC.